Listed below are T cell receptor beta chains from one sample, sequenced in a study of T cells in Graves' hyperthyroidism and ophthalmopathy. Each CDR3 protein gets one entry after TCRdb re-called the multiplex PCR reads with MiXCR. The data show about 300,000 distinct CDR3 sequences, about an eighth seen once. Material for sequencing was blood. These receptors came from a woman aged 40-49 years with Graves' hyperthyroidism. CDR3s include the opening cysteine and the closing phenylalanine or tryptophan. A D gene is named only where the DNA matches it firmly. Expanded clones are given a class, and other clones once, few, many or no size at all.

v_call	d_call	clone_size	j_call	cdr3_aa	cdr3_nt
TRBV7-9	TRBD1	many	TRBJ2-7	CASTNPGQGYEQYF	TGTGCCAGCACCAATCCGGGACAGGGCTACGAGCAGTACTTC
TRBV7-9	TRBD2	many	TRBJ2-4	CASSFGGSGKNIQYF	TGTGCCAGCAGCTTCGGGGGGAGTGGCAAAAACATTCAGTACTTC
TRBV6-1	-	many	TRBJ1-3	CASSEVGFRNTIYF	TGTGCCAGCAGTGAAGTTGGGTTCAGAAACACCATATATTTT
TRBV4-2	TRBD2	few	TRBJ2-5	CASSQEGTSGSLETQYF	TGTGCCAGCAGCCAAGAAGGGACTAGCGGGAGTCTTGAGACCCAGTACTTC
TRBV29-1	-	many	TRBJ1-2	CSVEGANGYTF	TGCAGCGTTGAAGGGGCGAATGGCTACACCTTC
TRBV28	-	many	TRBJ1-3	CASGEGWTGNTIYF	TGTGCCAGCGGTGAAGGATGGACTGGAAACACCATATATTTT
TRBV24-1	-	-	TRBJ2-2	CATSDQPTGELFF	TGTGCCACCAGTGATCAGCCCACCGGGGAGCTGTTTTTT
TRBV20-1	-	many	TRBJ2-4	CSASVRENIQYF	TGCAGTGCTAGCGTCAGGGAAAACATTCAGTACTTC
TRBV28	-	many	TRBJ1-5	CASSLRPGYSNQPQHF	TGTGCCAGCAGTTTGCGCCCCGGTTATAGCAATCAGCCCCAGCATTTT
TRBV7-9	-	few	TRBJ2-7	CASSFSDQGNEQYF	TGTGCCAGCAGCTTTAGCGATCAGGGGAACGAGCAGTACTTC
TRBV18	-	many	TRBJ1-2	CASSPSRNAYGYTF	TGTGCCAGCTCACCATCGCGCAACGCTTATGGCTACACCTTC
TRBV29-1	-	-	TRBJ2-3	CSVDGVGDLDTQYF	TGCAGCGTTGACGGGGTCGGGGATTTAGATACGCAGTATTTT
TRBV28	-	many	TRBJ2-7	CASSWAGASSYEQYF	TGTGCCAGCAGTTGGGCAGGGGCCAGCTCCTACGAGCAGTACTTC
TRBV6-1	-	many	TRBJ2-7	CAIRGEPYEQYF	TGTGCCATCCGGGGAGAACCCTACGAGCAGTACTTC
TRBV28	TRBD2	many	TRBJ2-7	CATEEGVPPGLADKSSYEQYF	TGTGCCACAGAGGAAGGGGTGCCCCCGGGACTAGCGGACAAAAGCTCCTACGAGCAGTACTTC
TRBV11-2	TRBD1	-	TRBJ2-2	CASSLGWTGLGTGELFF	TGTGCCAGCAGCTTAGGGTGGACAGGCCTGGGGACCGGGGAGCTGTTTTTT
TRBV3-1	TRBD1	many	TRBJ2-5	CASSQDRGQNQETQYF	TGTGCCAGCAGCCAAGATAGGGGACAGAACCAAGAGACCCAGTACTTC
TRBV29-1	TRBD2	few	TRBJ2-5	CSVDSFLAGGQETQYF	TGCAGCGTTGACTCTTTCCTAGCGGGAGGACAAGAGACCCAGTACTTC
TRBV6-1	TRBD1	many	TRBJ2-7	CASSLTRDSYSYEQYF	TGTGCCAGCAGTCTCACCCGGGACAGTTACTCCTACGAGCAGTACTTC
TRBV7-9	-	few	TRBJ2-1	CASSLGSTPYNEQFF	TGTGCCAGCAGCTTAGGGAGTACGCCCTACAATGAGCAGTTCTTC
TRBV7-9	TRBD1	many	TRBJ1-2	CASSLVQGDYGYTF	TGTGCCAGCAGCTTAGTTCAGGGGGACTATGGCTACACCTTC
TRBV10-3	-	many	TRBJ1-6	CAISPQGSPLHF	TGTGCCATCAGTCCCCAAGGATCACCCCTCCACTTT
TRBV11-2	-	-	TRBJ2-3	CASSLGGLPGWGTDTQYF	TGTGCCAGCAGCTTAGGAGGGCTCCCGGGATGGGGGACAGATACGCAGTATTTT
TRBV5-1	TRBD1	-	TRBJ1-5	CASSLHGDRDQPQHF	TGCGCCAGCAGCTTGCACGGGGACAGGGATCAGCCCCAGCATTTT
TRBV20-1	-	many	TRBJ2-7	CSARELGGKGRPYEQYF	TGCAGTGCTAGAGAGCTAGGAGGCAAGGGGAGACCCTACGAGCAGTACTTC
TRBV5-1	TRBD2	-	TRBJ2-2	CASSLARAGDTGELFF	TGCGCCAGCAGCTTGGCACGAGCGGGAGACACCGGGGAGCTGTTTTTT
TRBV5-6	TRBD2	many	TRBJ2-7	CASSSGTSGTPYEQYF	TGTGCCAGCAGCTCTGGGACTAGCGGGACCCCCTACGAGCAGTACTTC
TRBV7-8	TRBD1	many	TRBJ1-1	CASIEDRVNTEAFF	TGTGCCAGCATCGAAGACAGGGTGAACACTGAAGCTTTCTTT
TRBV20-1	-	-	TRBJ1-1	CSGMLRNTEAFF	TGCAGTGGTATGTTGCGGAACACTGAAGCTTTCTTT
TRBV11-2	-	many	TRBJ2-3	CASSIVNRRTDTQYF	TGTGCCAGCAGCATAGTGAACAGACGCACAGATACGCAGTATTTT
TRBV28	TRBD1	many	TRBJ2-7	CASSRPWTGFFNEQYF	TGTGCCAGCAGCCGACCTTGGACAGGATTCTTCAACGAGCAGTACTTC
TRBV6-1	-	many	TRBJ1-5	CASMRGSNQPQHF	TGTGCCAGCATGAGGGGTTCCAATCAGCCCCAGCATTTT